This TCR beta chain was captured in a study of cytomegalovirus exposure and HLA in healthy donors. Study information: Later, an analysis reported that the approximately 120 validation repertoires had used the same platform as the approximately 660 first-cohort repertoires. The study, taken as a whole, reports: Under in vitro conditions, three CMV-associated chains were confirmed as specific for CMV antigens.

Of note for this clone: Its antigen is not identified.

CDR1 is SGDLS, CDR2 YYNGEE, per germline. V dropped 0 bases and J dropped 4 bases, with 13 bases sitting between them. The CDR3 is made up of 15 amino acids. Data came from immunoSEQ multiplex PCR; TCRdb stores just in-frame clones and leaves some out. The sample carries roughly 150,000 clones, about nine tenths recorded once. The receptor was derived from a woman between 18 and 29 years old in good health and CMV-seropositive. Sequencing was done on a sample of PBMCs. This sequence joins TRBV9 and TRBJ2-5, with D possibly matching TRBD2 (5 bases). CDR3 region: CASSVDVTRGETQYF. The CDR3 DNA is TGTGCCAGCAGCGTAGATGTGACCCGGGGAGAGACCCAGTACTTC.